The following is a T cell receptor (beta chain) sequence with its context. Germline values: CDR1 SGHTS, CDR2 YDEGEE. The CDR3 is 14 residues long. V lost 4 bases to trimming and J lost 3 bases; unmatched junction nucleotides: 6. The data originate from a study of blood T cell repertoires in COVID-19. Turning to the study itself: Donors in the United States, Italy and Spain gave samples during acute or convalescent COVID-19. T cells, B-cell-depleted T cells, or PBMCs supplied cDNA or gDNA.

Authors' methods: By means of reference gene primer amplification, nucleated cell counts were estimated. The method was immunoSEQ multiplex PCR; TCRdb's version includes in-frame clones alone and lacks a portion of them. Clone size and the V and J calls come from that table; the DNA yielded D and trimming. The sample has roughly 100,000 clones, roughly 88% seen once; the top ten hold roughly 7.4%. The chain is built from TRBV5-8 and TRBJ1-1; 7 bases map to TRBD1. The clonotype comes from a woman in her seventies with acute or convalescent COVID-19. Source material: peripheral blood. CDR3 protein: CASSPRQGHTEAFF. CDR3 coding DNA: TGTGCCAGCAGCCCTAGACAGGGTCACACTGAAGCTTTCTTT.